One T cell receptor (beta chain) is described in this entry. The CDR3 totals 13 residues. Looked up from germline, CDR1 is MNHEY and CDR2 is SVGAGI. With 7 bases removed from V and 2 bases from J, the gap between germline ends came to 11 bases. In the original analysis: Counts of nucleated cells, estimated from reference gene primer amplification, were obtained. Method: immunoSEQ multiplex PCR; TCRdb's copy keeps in-frame clones and lacks some. V and J calls and clone size are given by that table; D and trimming were obtained from the DNA. The sample includes about 230,000 clones, 80% to 90% of them seen just once. These data come from a study of blood T cell repertoires in COVID-19. Background on the study: Some COVID-19 samples were acute and others convalescent; all came from the United States, Italy and Spain.

While infection was still active, Seattle patients were enrolled and then followed longitudinally. Input material: peripheral blood. The sequence came from a man aged 50-60 years with COVID-19, enrolled during active disease. J is TRBJ2-5 and V is TRBV6-5; D not resolved. The CDR3 is CASIRDIQETQYF. As DNA, the CDR3 is TGTGCCAGCATTCGAGACATACAAGAGACCCAGTACTTC.